This TCR beta chain was captured by sequencing in a study of cytomegalovirus exposure and HLA in healthy donors. Looking at the study overall: Out of 150 million to 200 million T cells, an earlier analysis found fewer than 140 million unique TCR beta sequences in total.

CDR3 length equals 16 residues. V dropped 4 bases and J dropped 5; count of bases not matched to a gene: 11. Germline CDR1 is SGHRS and CDR2 is YFSETQ. Both 60 Vbeta primers and 13 Jbeta primers went into the PCR. Repertoires were generated with immunoSEQ multiplex PCR, while TCRdb's copy carries only in-frame clones and drops some. The repertoire holds approximately 150,000 clones, just under 80% seen once, with 1.3% in the top ten. This clone has more than one count but fewer than ten. Its antigen is not identified. Findings and caveats of the study: Later analysis indicated greater clonal expansion among HLA-associated TCR beta chains than among equally common other chains. Beyond CMV serostatus, there was no information to go on about immune exposure. The authors later found TCR association rates varying by HLA locus, with DRB1 most and HLA-C fewest.

The specimen sequenced was PBMCs. V usage is TRBV5-1 and J usage is TRBJ2-2, with 7 bases that match TRBD1. The TCR was taken from a young man in good health and CMV-seronegative. CDR3 in amino acids: CASSEGQVLETGELFF. The CDR3 region has the DNA TGCGCCAGCAGCGAAGGACAGGTTTTGGAAACCGGGGAGCTGTTTTTT.